This T cell receptor (beta chain) was documented in a study of cytomegalovirus exposure and HLA in healthy donors. Study findings and constraints: Indistinguishable V segments such as TRBV6-2 and TRBV6-3 were excluded.

V shed 1 base and J shed 4 bases, with 19 bases lying between them. Germline V gene lookup returns CDR1 SGHRS and CDR2 YFSETQ. There are 17 residues in the CDR3. The primer mix had 60 Vbeta and 13 Jbeta primers. Measured with immunoSEQ multiplex PCR; TCRdb has only the in-frame clones, and not every one. The repertoire includes 150,000 or so clones, roughly 80% of them detected once, and roughly 0.38% sits in the top ten. Details on this clone: Its antigen remains unknown.

The clonotype comes from a boy between 2 and 10 years old in good health and CMV-seronegative. The material sequenced was PBMCs. This chain connects TRBV5-1 to TRBJ2-3; TRBD1 might be the D (7 bases). The DNA of the CDR3 is TGCGCCAGCAGCTTGTATCGTGGGGGGACAGATGCAGATACGCAGTATTTT. It translates to CASSLYRGGTDADTQYF.